Each of the 10 T cell receptor beta chains below was sequenced from the same sample in a study of regulatory T cells in long-lasting Graves disease. Documented time point: persistent/refractory GD, antithyroid drugs over 5 years with positive TRAb. TCR sequences were obtained from RNA taken from PBMCs. Arm-PCR of CDR3 regions and iRepertoire HTBI primers were used to build TCR beta libraries. TCRdb re-analysed the multiplex PCR reads in MiXCR, keeping a single row per CDR3 protein. The data hold 420,000 or so distinct CDR3 sequences, with roughly a quarter observed a single time. This sample comprised peripheral blood mononuclear cells (PBMCs), obtained when the disease was refractory, from a patient treated with antithyroid drugs. These receptors were collected from a female donor with Graves disease.

The sample holds many counts of this clonotype. This rearrangement joins TRBV7-2 to TRBJ2-5; 10 nucleotides agree with TRBD2. Germline-derived CDR1 and CDR2 are SGHTA and FQGNSA. The length of the CDR3 is 15 residues. Trimming removed 3 bases from V and 5 bases from J; junction bases left unmatched: 6. For the CDR3, the DNA is TGTGCCAGCAGCTTCCGAGCGGGGGGGGAGGAGACCCAGTACTTC. Translating it yields CASSFRAGGEETQYF.

CDR3 protein: CASSLPSDLAIKTQYF. The CDR3 DNA reads as TGTGCCAGCAGCTTACCGTCTGACTTAGCGATAAAGACCCAGTACTTC. The chain uses TRBV7-9 and TRBJ2-5, with D perhaps TRBD2 (5 bases). Germline V gene lookup returns CDR1 SEHNR and CDR2 FQNEAQ (reference sequence). V lost 2 bases, J lost 6 bases, and 19 bases lay in between. This CDR3 contains 16 residues.

This chain uses TRBV30 with TRBJ1-5; no firm D call. The CDR3 loop spans 13 amino acids. V lost 2 bases and J 2 bases, leaving 7 bases between the germline ends. Germline V lookup: CDR1 GTSNPN, CDR2 SVGIG (reference sequence). The CDR3 is CAWSLGGNQPQHF. The CDR3 bases are TGTGCCTGGAGTCTAGGTGGCAATCAGCCCCAGCATTTT.

The chain carries TRBV10-3 and TRBJ2-7; a weak D match, TRBD2 (6 bases). The ends were cut back, 2 bases at V and 4 bases at J, with 12 bases in the middle. Germline CDR1 ENHRY, CDR2 SYGVKD. The length of the CDR3 is 14 residues. The CDR3 DNA reads as TGTGCCATCAGTGAGGGGTCAGGAGGGTACGAGCAGTACTTC. Amino acid sequence: CAISEGSGGYEQYF.

This clonotype was detected only a few times. In DNA, the CDR3 is TGTGCCACCAGTGATCGGACTAGTTTCTACGAGCAGTACTTC. Its translation is CATSDRTSFYEQYF. The rearrangement links TRBV24-1 to TRBJ2-7; 7 positions match TRBD2. Germline-derived CDR1 and CDR2 are KGHDR and SFDVKD. The CDR3 consists of 14 residues. J gave up 3 bases and V 3 bases, and 4 bases lay outside the gene matches.

This clonotype was observed a handful of times. V usage is TRBV20-1 and J usage is TRBJ2-7, with 8 bases identical to TRBD2. Germline V lookup: CDR1 DFQATT, CDR2 SNEGSKA (reference sequence). This CDR3 has 12 residues. V gave up 7 bases and J gave up 1 base; unmatched junction bases: 3. CDR3 nucleotides: TGCAGTGGAGCTAGCGGGTCCTACGAGCAGTACTTC. Translating gives CSGASGSYEQYF.

This clonotype was counted only a few times. The chain links TRBV20-1 to TRBJ1-5; TRBD1 agrees at 9 bases. CDR1 is DFQATT and CDR2 is SNEGSKA in the germline V gene (reference sequence). J lost 5 bases, V lost 3 bases, and 8 bases had no gene match. The CDR3 is 15 residues long. Here the CDR3 DNA reads TGCAGTGCTAGTCTCGGGACAGGGAAAGATCAGCCCCAGCATTTT. Its protein product is CSASLGTGKDQPQHF.

This clonotype was detected many times. The V call is TRBV6-1, the J call TRBJ1-4, with D maybe TRBD1 (5 bases). V lost 6 bases to trimming and J lost 8 bases, with 19 bases between them. This CDR3 contains 15 residues. Germline CDR1 and CDR2: MNHNS and SASEGT. The CDR3 nucleotides read TGTGCCAGCAGCACAGCGCCGGACACGCTCGAAAAACTGTTTTTT. Its translation: CASSTAPDTLEKLFF.

J is TRBJ2-3 and V is TRBV7-3; D is uncertain. With the DNA end fitting TRBJ2-5 better, the J assignment may be wrong. CDR1 is SGHTA, CDR2 FQGTGA, per germline. The CDR3 runs to 14 residues. The DNA for the CDR3 is TGTGCCAGCAGCTTAACGGCGAACGGAGAGACCCAGTACTTC. It is translated as CASSLTANGETQYF.

This clonotype was detected ten times or more. This chain connects TRBV2 to TRBJ2-5, with 12 bases fitting TRBD2. This CDR3 has 14 amino acids. V gave up 6 bases and J gave up 5 bases; unmatched junction bases: 4. The germline gives CDR1 SNHLY, CDR2 FYNNEI. The CDR3 coding sequence is TGTGCCAGCAGCGGACTAGCGGGACAGGAGACCCAGTACTTC. Protein sequence: CASSGLAGQETQYF.